The sequence of this T cell receptor beta chain was determined in a study of blood T cell repertoires in COVID-19. This CDR3 is built from 14 residues. Germline assignment: CDR1 MGHDK and CDR2 SYGVNS. The V end lost 5 bases, the J end lost 10 bases, and 15 bases lay between the germline ends. Source study methods: Estimation of nucleated cell counts relied on the amplification of reference gene primers. This table comes from immunoSEQ multiplex PCR, and its TCRdb copy is limited to in-frame clones, with some not included. That table gives V, J and clone size, and the DNA gave D and trimming. This table holds about 250,000 clones, around 83% found once.

This receptor was obtained from an elderly man with acute or convalescent COVID-19. The sample consisted of peripheral blood. V and J are TRBV25-1 and TRBJ1-6, with D maybe TRBD1 (6 bases). The CDR3 coding sequence is TGTGCCAGCAGTCCAACAGGGACGGGATCACCCCTCCACTTT. It yields the protein CASSPTGTGSPLHF.